A selection of T cell receptor beta chains follows, all from one sample in a study of T-cell reconstitution after alpha-beta-depleted transplantation in children. From the PCR reads, TCRdb called clonotypes with MiXCR, one entry per CDR3 protein. The repertoire consists of 200,000 to 300,000 distinct CDR3 sequences, with about 12% occurring once and the leading ten covering 2% to 3%. This sample comprised PBMCs from the stem cell graft donor, obtained from the stem cell graft. Receptors originate from a human donor who donated a stem cell graft to a child with acute lymphoblastic leukemia. CDR3s include the opening cysteine and the closing phenylalanine or tryptophan. The order of the fields is clone size, V gene, D gene, J gene, CDR3 DNA, CDR3 protein. The D gene is left open where the match is weak. Expanded clones get a size class; other rows say once, few or many, or leave the size out.

>many|TRBV9|.|TRBJ2-1
TGTGCCAGCAGGGAGGGGCAGGAGGGGTCCTACAATGAGCAGTTCTTC
CASREGQEGSYNEQFF
>many|TRBV20-1|TRBD2|TRBJ2-3
TGCAGTGCTGATGTCGGCGGGAGCATAGATACGCAGTATTTT
CSADVGGSIDTQYF
>many|TRBV9|TRBD1|TRBJ2-7
TGTGCCAGCAGTATGGGACAGGCAACCTACGAGCAGTACTTC
CASSMGQATYEQYF
>many|TRBV20-1|.|TRBJ1-1
TGCAGTGCTAGAGATCAGGCACCTGAAGCTTTCTTT
CSARDQAPEAFF
>.|TRBV18|TRBD1|TRBJ1-1
TGTGCCAGCTCAACAGGGGTAGCTGAAGCTTTCTTT
CASSTGVAEAFF
>few|TRBV12-3/TRBV12-4|TRBD1|TRBJ2-7
TGTGCCAGCAGTCCCCCGAGGGGACAGGGTACATTGGAGGACCCGTACGAGCAGTACTTC
CASSPPRGQGTLEDPYEQYF
>many|TRBV5-6|.|TRBJ1-2
TGTGCCAGCAGCTTCCGGGTATGGGGCGGCTACACCTTC
CASSFRVWGGYTF
>many|TRBV5-1|TRBD1|TRBJ2-3
TGCGCCAGCAGCTTGGCGTACAGGGGGCTCACAGATACGCAGTATTTT
CASSLAYRGLTDTQYF
>.|TRBV4-3|.|TRBJ2-3
TGCGCCAGCAGCGTCGGGACTCCTCTGAGCACAGATACGCAGTATTTT
CASSVGTPLSTDTQYF
>many|TRBV5-5|TRBD1|TRBJ2-7
TGTGCCAGCAGCTTGGGGTTGGGACAGAGAGCCTACGAGCAGTACTTC
CASSLGLGQRAYEQYF
>.|TRBV10-3|.|TRBJ1-1
TGTGCCTCAATCAGTGTTTCCGCGAGGGTGAACACTGAAGCTTTCTTT
CASISVSARVNTEAFF
>many|TRBV4-3|.|TRBJ2-2
TGCGCCAGCAGCCAAGATAGGGCAAGTCCCGGGGAGCTGTTTTTT
CASSQDRASPGELFF
>few|TRBV20-1|.|TRBJ1-2
TGCAGTGCGAGAGGGGCCGGACTCCTGAACTATGGCTACACCTTC
CSARGAGLLNYGYTF
>many|TRBV20-1|.|TRBJ2-7
TGCAGTGCTAGATCCCCCGGGACCCGATACCCCTACGAGCAGTACTTC
CSARSPGTRYPYEQYF
>few|TRBV5-1|.|TRBJ1-1
TGCGCCAGCAGCTTGGCGGGACGGCTGAACACTGAAGCTTTCTTT
CASSLAGRLNTEAFF
>many|TRBV18|.|TRBJ2-7
TGTGCCAGCTCACCAGTCACCGACCTGGAGCAGTACTTC
CASSPVTDLEQYF
>once|TRBV5-8|.|TRBJ2-5
TGTGCCATCAGCTCCGGGAATGAAGAGACCCAGTACTTC
CAISSGNEETQYF
>many|TRBV6-2/TRBV6-3|.|TRBJ1-4
TGTGCCAGCAGTTACGCAATTACCGGGACGACTGATCTGTTTTTT
CASSYAITGTTDLFF
>many|TRBV12-3/TRBV12-4|TRBD1|TRBJ2-7
TGTGCCAGCACGGCAGGGGGTTTGAGGGAGCAGTACTTC
CASTAGGLREQYF
>many|TRBV20-1|TRBD1|TRBJ2-3
TGCAGTGCTATTAATCTCGGGACAGGGGGTCGGGATACGCAGTATTTT
CSAINLGTGGRDTQYF